This T cell receptor beta chain originates from a study of early T cells in non-severe SARS-CoV-2 infection. Study information: Sequenced material consisted of bulk RNA (from unsorted whole blood), and chains were unpaired.

CDR3 size: 12 residues. V lost 4 bases to trimming and J lost 7 bases; unmatched junction nucleotides: 4. Germline loops: CDR1 DFQATT, CDR2 SNEGSKA (reference sequence). Using its own MiXCR run on the 5' RACE reads, TCRdb lists one record per CDR3 protein. Here the sample spans approximately 84,000 distinct CDR3 sequences, just under 15% being singletons. Sequences were obtained from whole blood. The TCR originated in an adult who was a healthcare worker with PCR-confirmed SARS-CoV-2 infection or an uninfected control (not recorded which). The chain carries TRBV20-1 and TRBJ1-5, with 7 bases fitting TRBD1. The CDR3 DNA is TGCAGTGCTATTACAGGGGTCCAGCCCCAGCATTTT. It encodes CSAITGVQPQHF.